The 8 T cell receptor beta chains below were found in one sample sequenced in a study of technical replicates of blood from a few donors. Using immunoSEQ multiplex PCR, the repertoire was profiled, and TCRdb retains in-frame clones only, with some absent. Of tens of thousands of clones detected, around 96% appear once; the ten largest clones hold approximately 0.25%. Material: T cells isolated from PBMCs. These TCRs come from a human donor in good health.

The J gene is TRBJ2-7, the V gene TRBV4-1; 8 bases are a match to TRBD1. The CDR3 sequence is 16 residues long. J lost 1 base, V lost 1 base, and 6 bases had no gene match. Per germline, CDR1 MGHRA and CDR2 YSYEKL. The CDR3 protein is CASSQGTGQGSYEQYF. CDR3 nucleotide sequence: TGCGCCAGCAGCCAAGGCACCGGACAGGGTTCCTACGAGCAGTACTTC.

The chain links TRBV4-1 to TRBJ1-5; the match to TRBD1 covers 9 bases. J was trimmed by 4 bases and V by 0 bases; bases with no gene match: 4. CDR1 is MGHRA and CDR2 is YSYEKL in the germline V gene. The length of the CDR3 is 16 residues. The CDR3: CASSQEDRGGNQPQHF. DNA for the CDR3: TGCGCCAGCAGCCAAGAGGACAGGGGAGGAAATCAGCCCCAGCATTTT.

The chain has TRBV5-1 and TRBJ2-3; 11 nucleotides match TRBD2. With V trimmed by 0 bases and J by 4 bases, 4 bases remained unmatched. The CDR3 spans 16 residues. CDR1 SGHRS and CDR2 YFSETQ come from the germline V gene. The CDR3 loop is CASSLGSGGAADTQYF. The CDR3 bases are TGCGCCAGCAGCTTGGGTAGCGGGGGGGCCGCAGATACGCAGTATTTT.

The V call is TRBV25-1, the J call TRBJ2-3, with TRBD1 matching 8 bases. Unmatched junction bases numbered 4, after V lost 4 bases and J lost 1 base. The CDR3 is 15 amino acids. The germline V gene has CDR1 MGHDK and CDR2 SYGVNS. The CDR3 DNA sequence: TGTGCCAGCAGTGCACTGACAGGGGGCACAGATACGCAGTATTTT. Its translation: CASSALTGGTDTQYF.

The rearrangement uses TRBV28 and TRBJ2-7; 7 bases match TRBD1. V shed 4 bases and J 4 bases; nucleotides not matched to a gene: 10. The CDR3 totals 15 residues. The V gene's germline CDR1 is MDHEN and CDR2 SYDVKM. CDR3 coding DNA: TGTGCCAGCAGTTCCGCTCAACAGGGGTGGTACGAGCAGTACTTC. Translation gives CASSSAQQGWYEQYF.

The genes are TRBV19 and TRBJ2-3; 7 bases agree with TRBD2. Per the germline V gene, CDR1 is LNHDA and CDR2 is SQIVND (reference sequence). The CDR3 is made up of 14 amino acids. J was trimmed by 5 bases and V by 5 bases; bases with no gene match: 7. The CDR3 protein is CASSRGGPGDTQYF. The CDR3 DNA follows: TGTGCCAGTAGTCGGGGAGGGCCTGGAGATACGCAGTATTTT.

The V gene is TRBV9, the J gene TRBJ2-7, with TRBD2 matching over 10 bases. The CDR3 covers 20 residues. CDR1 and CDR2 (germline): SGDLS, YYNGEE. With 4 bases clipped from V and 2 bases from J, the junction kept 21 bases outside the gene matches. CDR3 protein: CASSPEVGQGTSGVTYEQYF. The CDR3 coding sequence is TGTGCCAGCAGCCCAGAAGTAGGACAGGGAACTAGCGGGGTTACCTACGAGCAGTACTTC.

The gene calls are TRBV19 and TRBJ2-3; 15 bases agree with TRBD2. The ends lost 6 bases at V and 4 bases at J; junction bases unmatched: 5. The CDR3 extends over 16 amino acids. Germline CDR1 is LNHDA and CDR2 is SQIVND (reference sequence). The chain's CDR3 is CASRRTSGGVSDTQYF. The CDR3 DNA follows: TGTGCCAGTAGAAGGACTAGCGGGGGGGTATCAGATACGCAGTATTTT.